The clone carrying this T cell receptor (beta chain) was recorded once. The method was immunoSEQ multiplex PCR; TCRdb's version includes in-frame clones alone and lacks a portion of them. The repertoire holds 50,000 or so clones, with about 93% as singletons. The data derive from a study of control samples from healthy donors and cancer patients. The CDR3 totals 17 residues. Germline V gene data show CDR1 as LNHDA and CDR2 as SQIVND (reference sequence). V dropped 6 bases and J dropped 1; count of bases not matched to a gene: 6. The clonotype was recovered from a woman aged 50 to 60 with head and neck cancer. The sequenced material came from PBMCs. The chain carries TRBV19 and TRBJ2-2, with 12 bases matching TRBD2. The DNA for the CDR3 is TGTGCCAGTAGCCGACTAGCGGGGGAGGGGAACACCGGGGAGCTGTTTTTT. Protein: CASSRLAGEGNTGELFF.